This is a list of T cell receptor beta chains from one sample in a study of cytomegalovirus exposure and HLA in healthy donors. Repertoires were generated with immunoSEQ multiplex PCR, while TCRdb's copy carries only in-frame clones and drops some. The table shows fewer than 30,000 clones, with more than 55% occurring only once. The material sequenced was PBMCs. These receptors all come from a male donor in good health and CMV-seropositive. CDR3s include the opening cysteine and the closing phenylalanine or tryptophan. Fields, in order: J gene, clone size, V gene, CDR3 protein. Some rows have no size entry. The others give once, few or many, or a class for an expanded clone.

TRBJ2-5 | - | TRBV12-5 | CASGLGRQGGRETQYF
TRBJ2-5 | - | TRBV6-5 | CAALGTGFVGTQYF
TRBJ1-4 | - | TRBV13 | CASSLATGTEKLFF
TRBJ2-2 | few | TRBV6-4 | CASSDSQTGELFF
TRBJ1-2 | - | TRBV2 | CASGGREMGYTF
TRBJ2-7 | - | TRBV7-3 | CASSSQGSGYEQYF
TRBJ1-1 | once | TRBV6-6 | CASKLTQNTEAFF
TRBJ2-7 | few | TRBV13 | CASSLWRDEQYF
TRBJ2-7 | - | TRBV11-2 | CASSLERYTGTEQYF
TRBJ2-7 | - | TRBV7-8 | CASSPGTGGDSSYEQYF
TRBJ1-5 | few | TRBV6-6 | CASSSGGRGQQPQHF
TRBJ2-1 | - | TRBV6-1 | CASSGELAGGNEQFF
TRBJ1-5 | - | TRBV6-6 | CASSPDRVQPQHF
TRBJ2-1 | - | TRBV5-4 | CASSLKGLAGVGSYNEQFF